The T cell receptor (beta chain) described here comes from a study of beta chain features in type 1 diabetes (dated by TCRdb to the late 2010s). Context from the whole study: No differences in mean age, gender distribution, total cell number or subset yield were found between patients and healthy donors. In the study, TCRB repertoires of sorted circulating CD4+ T cell subsets from recently diagnosed type 1 diabetes patients were compared with those of matched healthy donors. A total of just under 110,000,000 sorted cells were examined across all samples, and RNA yield correlated strongly with the number of cells per subset. Regulatory and stem cell-like memory subsets were obtained from only 8 patients and about eight healthy donors, while naive and central memory subsets were obtained from all 28 donors.

The table lists this clone with a few counts. The clone's antigen remains unknown. The input lacks base qualities; no much larger clone sits a single base away. The V and J ends are trimmed by 5 bases and 2 bases, leaving 9 bases between them. There are 13 amino acids in the CDR3, from cysteine to phenylalanine inclusive. Only the CDR3 part of the read is kept: 39 bases, read in frame from the first base. From a lookup of the germline V gene, CDR1 and CDR2 are MGHRA and YSYEKL. The investigation overall reported the following: At VDJ recombination sites, type 1 diabetes patients had fewer insertions and more deleted nucleotides, which implies abnormalities in thymic rearrangement. Because small numbers of individuals were included in the HLA sub-analyses, any influence of HLA type on TCRB rearrangement was left unresolved. Sequencing cDNA rather than genomic DNA could over-represent highly expressing activated cells, although activation and CD3 levels did not differ between groups. Type 1 diabetes patients showed a moderate but significant shortening of TCRB CDR3 length in all four CD4+ subsets. Naive, central memory and regulatory TCRB repertoires appeared to be more similar among patients than among healthy donors. PCR might favor shorter templates, but patient and control samples were amplified and corrected together, so any skew would affect both groups equally.

From each donor, a single peripheral blood sample of approximately 0.11 L on average was drawn into heparinised tubes. A BD FACSAria II was used to sort naive, central memory, regulatory and stem cell-like memory CD4+ T cells with a panel that included CD45RO, CCR7, CD25, CD127, CD95 and CD27. Every sorted population had a purity above 95%. PBMCs were isolated right away by Lymphoprep density gradient centrifugation and were stained directly, without culture. So that batch effects would be minimized, each experiment stained and sorted samples in pairs, pairing one healthy donor with one patient. The entire isolated RNA was reverse transcribed using the High Capacity cDNA Reverse Transcription Kit, and thus expressed TCRB transcripts were sequenced. Naive, central memory and regulatory T cell samples underwent deep immunoSEQ sequencing, averaging about 3.57 million total reads per sample. After sorted cells were lysed in RLT buffer, RNA was extracted with DNase-treated RNeasy Micro or Mini kits, with the choice depending on cell number. To prevent cross-contamination, every cell subset was processed on its own, while patient and healthy donor samples were processed together. The immunoSEQ multiplex PCR was used to amplify TCRB sequences from cDNA, generating 87-bp fragments that spanned the CDR3 region. Sequencing of the amplicons was performed on the Illumina HiSeq platform. In the source study's methods: PCR bias was corrected computationally using synthetic template baselines, and reads within Hamming distance 2 were collapsed, with unmergeable singletons discarded. By aligning reads against IMGT, V, D and J genes, CDR3 length, and insertions or deletions at six rearrangement sites were assigned. Within each subset, clonotype counts were normalized to sorted cell number, and only after that were true diversity and Gini coefficients computed with the tcR R package. The overlap coefficient, calculated on TCRB nucleotide sequences, was used to measure repertoire sharing. TCRdb mirrors the immuneACCESS table, restricted to in-frame sequences. Some clones are absent from its copies; in checked studies, under half trace to an unresolved V gene, and the reason for the others is unknown. V and J calls plus clone size are reproduced from that table; the DNA served to infer D and trimming. The sample records about 240,000 clones, 25% to 30% of which are singletons. 3.5% to 4.5% of the sample belongs to the ten largest clones.

Sequencing input: central memory CD4+ T cells from blood. The sequence derives from a young man in good health. Here the chain combines TRBV4-1 and TRBJ2-5; perhaps TRBD2 is the D gene, with 5 bases matching. The CDR3 has the sequence CASSWTYQETQYF. The nucleotide sequence reads as follows: TGCGCCAGCAGCTGGACTTATCAAGAGACCCAGTACTTC.